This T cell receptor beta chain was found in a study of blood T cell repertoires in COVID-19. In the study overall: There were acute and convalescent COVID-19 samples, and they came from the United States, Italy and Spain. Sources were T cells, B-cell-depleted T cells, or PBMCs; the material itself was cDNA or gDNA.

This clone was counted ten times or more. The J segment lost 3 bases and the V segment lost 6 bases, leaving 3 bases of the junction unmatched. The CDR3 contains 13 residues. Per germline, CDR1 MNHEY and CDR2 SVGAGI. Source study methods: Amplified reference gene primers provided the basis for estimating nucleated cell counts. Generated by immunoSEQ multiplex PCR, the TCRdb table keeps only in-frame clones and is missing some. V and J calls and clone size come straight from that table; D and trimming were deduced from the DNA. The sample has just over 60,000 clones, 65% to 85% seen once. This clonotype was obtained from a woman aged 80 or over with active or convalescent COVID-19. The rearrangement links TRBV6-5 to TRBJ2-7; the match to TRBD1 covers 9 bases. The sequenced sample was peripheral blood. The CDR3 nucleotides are TGTGCCAGCAGCCGGACAGGGGTCTACGAGCAGTACTTC. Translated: CASSRTGVYEQYF.